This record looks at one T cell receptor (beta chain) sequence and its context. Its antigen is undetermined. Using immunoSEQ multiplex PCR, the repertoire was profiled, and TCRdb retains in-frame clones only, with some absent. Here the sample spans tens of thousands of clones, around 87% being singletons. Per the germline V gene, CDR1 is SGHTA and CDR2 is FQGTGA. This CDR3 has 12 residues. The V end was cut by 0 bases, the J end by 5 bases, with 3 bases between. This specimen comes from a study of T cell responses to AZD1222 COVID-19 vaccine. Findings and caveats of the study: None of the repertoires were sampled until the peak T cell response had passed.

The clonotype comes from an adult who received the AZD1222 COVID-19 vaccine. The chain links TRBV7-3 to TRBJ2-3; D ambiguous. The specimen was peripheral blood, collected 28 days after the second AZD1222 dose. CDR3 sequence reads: CASSLTEDTQYF. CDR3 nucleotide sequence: TGTGCCAGCAGCTTAACGGAAGATACGCAGTATTTT.